This T cell receptor beta chain was observed in a study of technical replicates of blood from several donors. The data were produced by immunoSEQ multiplex PCR, yet TCRdb's version contains in-frame clones alone and is incomplete. This table has 55,000 to 75,000 clones, about 95% appearing once. V trimming: 1 base; J trimming: 5 bases; junction bases outside the gene matches: 9. Germline assignment: CDR1 SGHVS and CDR2 FNYEAQ. The CDR3 is 18 amino acids. The TCR was taken from a human donor in good health. Some clones in this sample may be carry-over from other donors' samples. The chain recombines TRBV7-6 with TRBJ1-4, with TRBD1 matching over 11 bases. Sequenced: PBMCs. The CDR3 loop reads CASSLDPGQGVRNEKLFF. The DNA for the CDR3 is TGTGCCAGCAGCTTAGACCCGGGACAGGGGGTTAGGAATGAAAAACTGTTTTTT.